This T cell receptor (beta chain) came from a study of T cell changes during pregnancy in multiple sclerosis. Here immunoSEQ multiplex PCR was the method, and the copy in TCRdb shows in-frame clones only, minus some. The repertoire consists of 57,000 or so clones, with approximately 90% occurring once and the leading ten covering 3.5% to 4.5%. Trimming took off 0 bases at V and 4 bases at J, with 6 bases between the two ends. There are 13 residues in the CDR3. Germline CDR1 and CDR2: LGHNA and YNFKEQ. This clonotype was sampled from a female donor in good health, enrolled as a control in a pregnancy study. The gene calls are TRBV4-2 and TRBJ1-2, with D unclear. Source: peripheral blood, taken after pregnancy. The CDR3 nucleotides are TGTGCCAGCAGCCAAGAGGTCGGCTATGGCTACACCTTC. The encoded protein is CASSQEVGYGYTF.